This TCR beta chain was sequenced in a study of blood T cell repertoires in COVID-19. Enrolled during active infection, Seattle patients were then followed longitudinally. Per the authors' pipeline: Amplification from reference gene primers served as the basis for estimated nucleated cell counts. Produced via immunoSEQ multiplex PCR; TCRdb's table is partial and in-frame only. V and J calls and clone size are as listed in that table; D and trimming were resolved from the DNA. There are tens of thousands of clones in the sample; roughly 70% occur only once, and roughly 3.9% lies in the top ten. Germline V CDR1 and CDR2: KGHDR, SFDVKD. CDR3 length: 14 residues. Trimming cost V 3 bases and J 5 bases, with 7 bases left between them.

The chain has TRBV24-1 and TRBJ2-6; D unclear. Material: peripheral blood. This sequence originates from an older man with COVID-19, enrolled during active disease. The CDR3 is CATSDVRWANVLTF. The CDR3 nucleotides are TGTGCCACCAGTGATGTGAGGTGGGCCAACGTCCTGACTTTC.